These T cell receptor beta chains were read from a single sample in a study of cytomegalovirus exposure and HLA in healthy donors. The data were produced by immunoSEQ multiplex PCR, yet TCRdb's version contains in-frame clones alone and is incomplete. The top ten hold 1.4% to 1.5% of the sample, which has over 55,000 clones, about 87% seen once. The specimen sequenced was PBMCs. The receptors derive from a man between 18 and 35 years old in good health and CMV-seronegative. Both conserved end residues are part of each CDR3. Fields, in order: D gene, CDR3 length, clone size, V gene, J gene, CDR3 DNA, CDR3 protein. D genes are given only for firm matches. The listing skips clone size in some rows; elsewhere it reads once, few, many or a size class.

d_call: TRBD1; cdr3_length: 15; clone_size: -; v_call: TRBV11-2; j_call: TRBJ2-5; cdr3_nt: TGTGCCAGCAGCCCCGGGACAGGGGGCAAGGAGACCCAGTACTTC; cdr3_aa: CASSPGTGGKETQYF
d_call: TRBD1; cdr3_length: 12; clone_size: -; v_call: TRBV30; j_call: TRBJ1-2; cdr3_nt: TGTGCCTGGTCGACAGGGAACTATGGCTACACCTTC; cdr3_aa: CAWSTGNYGYTF
d_call: -; cdr3_length: 10; clone_size: -; v_call: TRBV29-1; j_call: TRBJ1-2; cdr3_nt: TGCAGCGGGCGGGACGGCGACTACACCTTC; cdr3_aa: CSGRDGDYTF
d_call: -; cdr3_length: 14; clone_size: -; v_call: TRBV9; j_call: TRBJ1-6; cdr3_nt: TGTGCCAGCAGCGTAGGTGCGGGGGTGTCACCCCTCCACTTT; cdr3_aa: CASSVGAGVSPLHF
d_call: -; cdr3_length: 16; clone_size: -; v_call: TRBV6-1; j_call: TRBJ2-2; cdr3_nt: TGTGCCAGCAGTGAAGCGTTTCTCGGAGGCACCGGGGAGCTGTTTTTT; cdr3_aa: CASSEAFLGGTGELFF
d_call: -; cdr3_length: 13; clone_size: -; v_call: TRBV25-1; j_call: TRBJ2-7; cdr3_nt: TGTGCCAGCAGTACCGCCGCTTGGGCCGAGCAGTACTTC; cdr3_aa: CASSTAAWAEQYF
d_call: TRBD1; cdr3_length: 14; clone_size: -; v_call: TRBV7-9; j_call: TRBJ1-2; cdr3_nt: TGTGCCAGCAGCTCCTTGGACAGGGGTTATGGCTACACCTTC; cdr3_aa: CASSSLDRGYGYTF
d_call: TRBD1; cdr3_length: 15; clone_size: -; v_call: TRBV6-5; j_call: TRBJ2-7; cdr3_nt: TGTGCCAGCAGTCGTACAGGGGGAACGCTCAACGAGCAGTACTTC; cdr3_aa: CASSRTGGTLNEQYF
d_call: -; cdr3_length: 14; clone_size: -; v_call: TRBV19; j_call: TRBJ2-6; cdr3_nt: TGTGCCAGTAGACAGGGCTCTGGGGCCAACGTCCTGACTTTC; cdr3_aa: CASRQGSGANVLTF
d_call: TRBD1; cdr3_length: 18; clone_size: -; v_call: TRBV6-4; j_call: TRBJ1-2; cdr3_nt: TGTGCCAGCAGTGATGGCGGGACAGGGGCGTCAGGGCACTATGGCTACACCTTC; cdr3_aa: CASSDGGTGASGHYGYTF
d_call: TRBD2; cdr3_length: 16; clone_size: -; v_call: TRBV6-5; j_call: TRBJ2-5; cdr3_nt: TGTGCCAGCAGTTACTCCCCGGGCGGGGGTGGGGAGACCCAGTACTTC; cdr3_aa: CASSYSPGGGGETQYF
d_call: -; cdr3_length: 15; clone_size: -; v_call: TRBV18; j_call: TRBJ1-1; cdr3_nt: TGTGCCAGCTCACCCCAGCAGGGTGTGAACACTGAAGCTTTCTTT; cdr3_aa: CASSPQQGVNTEAFF
d_call: TRBD1; cdr3_length: 15; clone_size: -; v_call: TRBV18; j_call: TRBJ2-1; cdr3_nt: TGTGCCACCCGGAGAGCTGGGACAGCCGACAATGAGCAGTTCTTC; cdr3_aa: CATRRAGTADNEQFF
d_call: TRBD1; cdr3_length: 15; clone_size: -; v_call: TRBV30; j_call: TRBJ2-7; cdr3_nt: TGTGCCTGGAGTGTAAGGGACAGGGGCATCTACGAGCAGTACTTC; cdr3_aa: CAWSVRDRGIYEQYF
d_call: TRBD1; cdr3_length: 12; clone_size: once; v_call: TRBV2; j_call: TRBJ2-7; cdr3_nt: TGTGCCAGCAATGAGGGGGCGGGCGAGCAGTACTTC; cdr3_aa: CASNEGAGEQYF
d_call: TRBD2; cdr3_length: 16; clone_size: -; v_call: TRBV5-4; j_call: TRBJ2-1; cdr3_nt: TGTGCCAGCAGTCAGAGCGGGGGCCTCTCCTACAATGAGCAGTTCTTC; cdr3_aa: CASSQSGGLSYNEQFF
d_call: -; cdr3_length: 13; clone_size: -; v_call: TRBV27; j_call: TRBJ2-2; cdr3_nt: TGTGCCAGCAGTTTAACTTACACCGGGGAGCTGTTTTTT; cdr3_aa: CASSLTYTGELFF
d_call: -; cdr3_length: 14; clone_size: -; v_call: TRBV10-3; j_call: TRBJ2-3; cdr3_nt: TGTGCCATCAGTGAGTCGGGCGCCACAGATACGCAGTATTTT; cdr3_aa: CAISESGATDTQYF
d_call: TRBD1; cdr3_length: 14; clone_size: -; v_call: TRBV27; j_call: TRBJ1-2; cdr3_nt: TGTGCCAGCAGTTTAACAGGGGGCTCCTATGGCTACACCTTC; cdr3_aa: CASSLTGGSYGYTF
d_call: TRBD2; cdr3_length: 17; clone_size: few; v_call: TRBV30; j_call: TRBJ2-3; cdr3_nt: TGTGCCTGGAGTGGGATCGGACTAGCGGGGGACACAGATACGCAGTATTTT; cdr3_aa: CAWSGIGLAGDTDTQYF
d_call: -; cdr3_length: 15; clone_size: -; v_call: TRBV11-3; j_call: TRBJ2-2; cdr3_nt: TGTGCCAGCAGCTCAGGGACACTGAACACCGGGGAGCTGTTTTTT; cdr3_aa: CASSSGTLNTGELFF
d_call: -; cdr3_length: 15; clone_size: -; v_call: TRBV2; j_call: TRBJ1-5; cdr3_nt: TGTGCCAGCAGTGAAGTGGGGACATTTAATCAGCCCCAGCATTTT; cdr3_aa: CASSEVGTFNQPQHF
d_call: -; cdr3_length: 18; clone_size: -; v_call: TRBV11-2; j_call: TRBJ1-1; cdr3_nt: TGTGCCAGCAGCTTAGATACCGGCTCGACTATCCCAGACACTGAAGCTTTCTTT; cdr3_aa: CASSLDTGSTIPDTEAFF
d_call: -; cdr3_length: 16; clone_size: -; v_call: TRBV5-1; j_call: TRBJ2-2; cdr3_nt: TGCGCCAGCAGCTTGATCGGGACATCGAACACCGGGGAGCTGTTTTTT; cdr3_aa: CASSLIGTSNTGELFF
d_call: TRBD1; cdr3_length: 14; clone_size: -; v_call: TRBV6-6; j_call: TRBJ1-1; cdr3_nt: TGTGCCAGCAGTTTCCGGGACAGGAACACTGAAGCTTTCTTT; cdr3_aa: CASSFRDRNTEAFF
d_call: -; cdr3_length: 15; clone_size: -; v_call: TRBV5-4; j_call: TRBJ1-1; cdr3_nt: TGTGCCAGCAGCTTTCAGGGGACCTTGAACACTGAAGCTTTCTTT; cdr3_aa: CASSFQGTLNTEAFF
d_call: -; cdr3_length: 13; clone_size: -; v_call: TRBV27; j_call: TRBJ1-5; cdr3_nt: TGTGCCAGCAGTTTTGGTATCGGTCAGCCCCAGCATTTT; cdr3_aa: CASSFGIGQPQHF
d_call: TRBD1; cdr3_length: 18; clone_size: -; v_call: TRBV5-4; j_call: TRBJ1-2; cdr3_nt: TGTGCCAGCAGCTTGATGCAGGGGGCTTTTTTTAGTAACTATGGCTACACCTTC; cdr3_aa: CASSLMQGAFFSNYGYTF
d_call: -; cdr3_length: 15; clone_size: -; v_call: TRBV6-5; j_call: TRBJ2-1; cdr3_nt: TGTGCCAGCAGTTACTCTAGCGGTACCTACAATGAGCAGTTCTTC; cdr3_aa: CASSYSSGTYNEQFF
d_call: -; cdr3_length: 13; clone_size: -; v_call: TRBV5-1; j_call: TRBJ2-7; cdr3_nt: TGCGCCAGCAGCTTGACAGGCCCCTACGAGCAGTACTTC; cdr3_aa: CASSLTGPYEQYF
d_call: -; cdr3_length: 13; clone_size: -; v_call: TRBV5-1; j_call: TRBJ2-7; cdr3_nt: TGCGCCAGCAGCTTGGAAAGGGGAGGCGAGCAGTACTTC; cdr3_aa: CASSLERGGEQYF
d_call: TRBD1; cdr3_length: 15; clone_size: -; v_call: TRBV28; j_call: TRBJ2-5; cdr3_nt: TGTGCCAGCAGTTCGGGGGGACAGGGGCGAGAGACCCAGTACTTC; cdr3_aa: CASSSGGQGRETQYF
d_call: TRBD1; cdr3_length: 14; clone_size: -; v_call: TRBV2; j_call: TRBJ2-2; cdr3_nt: TGTGCCAGCAGTGCACGGACAGGGAACGGGGAGCTGTTTTTT; cdr3_aa: CASSARTGNGELFF
d_call: -; cdr3_length: 16; clone_size: -; v_call: TRBV5-1; j_call: TRBJ1-1; cdr3_nt: TGCGCCAGCAGCAGGAGAGGACATGGGTTCGGGACTGAAGCTTTCTTT; cdr3_aa: CASSRRGHGFGTEAFF
d_call: -; cdr3_length: 15; clone_size: -; v_call: TRBV6-5; j_call: TRBJ1-2; cdr3_nt: TGTGCCAGCAGTTACTCGGAGAAAGGGGCAGGTGGCTACACCTTC; cdr3_aa: CASSYSEKGAGGYTF
d_call: -; cdr3_length: 15; clone_size: -; v_call: TRBV11-3; j_call: TRBJ2-3; cdr3_nt: TGTGCCAGCAGCGCTCGGCAGGAAGACACAGATACGCAGTATTTT; cdr3_aa: CASSARQEDTDTQYF
d_call: -; cdr3_length: 14; clone_size: -; v_call: TRBV28; j_call: TRBJ2-5; cdr3_nt: TGTGCCAGCAGTCTGCGGGGGCGCTTCGGGACCCAGTACTTC; cdr3_aa: CASSLRGRFGTQYF
d_call: -; cdr3_length: 15; clone_size: -; v_call: TRBV2; j_call: TRBJ1-4; cdr3_nt: TGTGCCAGCAGGGAGAGGGGGTCCCGTGAGGAAAAACTGTTTTTT; cdr3_aa: CASRERGSREEKLFF
d_call: -; cdr3_length: 12; clone_size: once; v_call: TRBV13; j_call: TRBJ1-5; cdr3_nt: TGTGCCAGCAGCTTATCGTCCCAGCCCCAGCATTTT; cdr3_aa: CASSLSSQPQHF
d_call: TRBD2; cdr3_length: 16; clone_size: once; v_call: TRBV9; j_call: TRBJ2-7; cdr3_nt: TGTGCCAGCAGCGTAGGGGGTAGCGGGGACTCCTACGAGCAGTACTTC; cdr3_aa: CASSVGGSGDSYEQYF
d_call: -; cdr3_length: 12; clone_size: -; v_call: TRBV30; j_call: TRBJ1-4; cdr3_nt: TGTGCCTGGAGGACAGCGAATGAAAAACTGTTTTTT; cdr3_aa: CAWRTANEKLFF
d_call: TRBD1; cdr3_length: 11; clone_size: -; v_call: TRBV20-1; j_call: TRBJ2-7; cdr3_nt: TGCAGTGGACAGGGAACGGTCGAGCAGTACTTC; cdr3_aa: CSGQGTVEQYF
d_call: TRBD2; cdr3_length: 15; clone_size: -; v_call: TRBV7-8; j_call: TRBJ2-5; cdr3_nt: TGTGCCAGCAGCTCCGAGACGGGACTAAAAGAGACCCAGTACTTC; cdr3_aa: CASSSETGLKETQYF
d_call: TRBD1; cdr3_length: 14; clone_size: -; v_call: TRBV5-1; j_call: TRBJ1-1; cdr3_nt: TGCGCCAGCAGCCCGGGACAGGGGGACACTGAAGCTTTCTTT; cdr3_aa: CASSPGQGDTEAFF
d_call: -; cdr3_length: 13; clone_size: once; v_call: TRBV23-1; j_call: TRBJ1-5; cdr3_nt: TGCGCCAGCGGAGGTCACAGATATCAGCCCCAGCATTTT; cdr3_aa: CASGGHRYQPQHF
d_call: -; cdr3_length: 11; clone_size: -; v_call: TRBV7-2; j_call: TRBJ2-3; cdr3_nt: TGTGCCAGCAGCTTCGGAGATACGCAGTATTTT; cdr3_aa: CASSFGDTQYF
d_call: -; cdr3_length: 11; clone_size: few; v_call: TRBV7-6; j_call: TRBJ1-6; cdr3_nt: TGTGCCAGCAGCTTAGAACTCACCCTCCACTTT; cdr3_aa: CASSLELTLHF
d_call: TRBD1; cdr3_length: 14; clone_size: -; v_call: TRBV28; j_call: TRBJ2-7; cdr3_nt: TGTGCCAGCAGCTCCCCGACAGGGTTCTACGAGCAGTACTTC; cdr3_aa: CASSSPTGFYEQYF
d_call: TRBD2; cdr3_length: 15; clone_size: -; v_call: TRBV9; j_call: TRBJ2-1; cdr3_nt: TGTGCCAGCAGCGTAGGCTCTAGCGGGGCCAATGAGCAGTTCTTC; cdr3_aa: CASSVGSSGANEQFF
d_call: -; cdr3_length: 11; clone_size: -; v_call: TRBV20-1; j_call: TRBJ1-5; cdr3_nt: TGCAGTGCTAGAGCAGGTCAGCCCCAGCATTTT; cdr3_aa: CSARAGQPQHF
d_call: -; cdr3_length: 15; clone_size: -; v_call: TRBV15; j_call: TRBJ1-2; cdr3_nt: TGTGCCACCAGCAGAGGATTGGACTCTTTGGATGGCTACACCTTC; cdr3_aa: CATSRGLDSLDGYTF
d_call: -; cdr3_length: 13; clone_size: -; v_call: TRBV6-5; j_call: TRBJ1-1; cdr3_nt: TGTGCCAGCGTAGGGGTTCTGAACACTGAAGCTTTCTTT; cdr3_aa: CASVGVLNTEAFF
d_call: -; cdr3_length: 15; clone_size: -; v_call: TRBV2; j_call: TRBJ2-5; cdr3_nt: TGTGCCAGCAGTGAACGACCGCCGAGGAAGGAGACCCAGTACTTC; cdr3_aa: CASSERPPRKETQYF
d_call: -; cdr3_length: 15; clone_size: -; v_call: TRBV6-5; j_call: TRBJ2-7; cdr3_nt: TGTGCCAGCAGTTTCGACAGAGATCCCACCTACGAGCAGTACTTC; cdr3_aa: CASSFDRDPTYEQYF